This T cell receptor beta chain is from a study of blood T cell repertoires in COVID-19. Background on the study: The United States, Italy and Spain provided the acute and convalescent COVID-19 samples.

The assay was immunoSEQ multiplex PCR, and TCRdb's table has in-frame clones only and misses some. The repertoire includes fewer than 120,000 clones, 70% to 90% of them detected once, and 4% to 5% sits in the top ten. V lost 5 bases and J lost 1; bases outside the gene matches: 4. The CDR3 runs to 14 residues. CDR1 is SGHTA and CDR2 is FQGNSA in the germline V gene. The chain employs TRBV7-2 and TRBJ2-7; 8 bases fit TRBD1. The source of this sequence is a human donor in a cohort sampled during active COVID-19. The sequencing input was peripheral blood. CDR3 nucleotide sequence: TGTGCCAGCAGCAGGACAGGGAATTCCTACGAGCAGTACTTC. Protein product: CASSRTGNSYEQYF. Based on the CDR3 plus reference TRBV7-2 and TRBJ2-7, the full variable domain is GAGVSQSPSNKVTEKGKDVELRCDPISGHTALYWYRQSLGQGLEFLIYFQGNSAPDKSGLPSDRFSAERTGGSVSTLTIQRTQQEDSAVYLCASSRTGNSYEQYFGPGTRLTVT.